These 27 T cell receptor beta chains came from one sample sequenced in a study of blood T cell repertoires in COVID-19. Method: immunoSEQ multiplex PCR; TCRdb's copy keeps in-frame clones and lacks some. The sample includes 84,000 or so clones, around 90% seen only once; the top ten take more than 5.5%. The sequenced material came from peripheral blood. Receptors originate from a man between 65 and 85 years old with acute or convalescent COVID-19.

This clone appeared a few times. The chain recombines TRBV5-6 with TRBJ1-2, with D possibly TRBD1 on 5 matching bases. Germline V gene lookup returns CDR1 SGHDT and CDR2 YYEEEE. The CDR3 loop spans 15 amino acids. Trimming took 3 bases from V and 1 from J, leaving 13 bases between them. The CDR3 loop reads CASSSLAGDNYGYTF. The CDR3 DNA reads TGTGCCAGCAGCTCCCTGGCGGGGGATAACTATGGCTACACCTTC.

Here the CDR3 DNA reads TGTGCCAGCTCACCACGTTCGAGGGTTGAGGGAGAAGCTTTCTTT. Amino acids: CASSPRSRVEGEAFF. This rearrangement joins TRBV18 to TRBJ1-1, with no clear D. The CDR3 is 15 residues long. Germline V gene sequence: CDR1 KGHSH, CDR2 LQKENI. The V and J ends lost 1 base and 8 bases respectively, with 17 bases between them.

V gene TRBV10-3 combines with J gene TRBJ2-7; maybe TRBD1 (6 bases). Germline CDR1 ENHRY, CDR2 SYGVKD. The CDR3 is 14 residues long. V was pared by 1 base and J by 2 bases, with 9 bases between. The CDR3 sequence: CAISELAGAYEQYF. The DNA for the CDR3 is TGTGCCATCAGTGAGTTGGCAGGGGCCTACGAGCAGTACTTC.

The chain couples TRBV7-9 to TRBJ1-4; TRBD1 matches 9 bases. J gave up 4 bases and V 4 bases, and 7 bases lay outside the gene matches. The CDR3 runs to 16 residues. The germline CDR1 and CDR2 sequences are SEHNR and FQNEAQ (reference sequence). The CDR3 region has the DNA TGTGCCAGCAGCTCATGGGACAGGGCCAATAATGAAAAACTGTTTTTT. This codes for CASSSWDRANNEKLFF.

The chain joins TRBV6-1 to TRBJ1-6; no clear D gene. V lost 4 bases and J 6 bases, leaving 19 bases between the germline ends. Germline V gives CDR1 MNHNS, CDR2 SASEGT. This CDR3 has 17 amino acids. Written as DNA, the CDR3 is TGTGCCAGCAGTGGACGACGGGGAGTCCTCGGTAATTCACCCCTCCACTTT. Its translation is CASSGRRGVLGNSPLHF.

This clone was counted between two and nine times. The chain combines TRBV7-9 with TRBJ1-1, with 8 positions matching TRBD1. There are 16 residues in the CDR3. Germline V CDR1 and CDR2: SEHNR, FQNEAQ (reference sequence). V was clipped by 3 bases and J by 1 base; unmatched bases: 7. Written as DNA, the CDR3 is TGTGCCAGCAGCTTTCTTCAGGGGGCGAGGAACACTGAAGCTTTCTTT. It is translated as CASSFLQGARNTEAFF.

The chain links TRBV28 to TRBJ1-6; D might be TRBD1 (6 bases). There are 15 residues in the CDR3. Germline assignment: CDR1 MDHEN and CDR2 SYDVKM. Trimming stripped 3 bases from V and 7 bases from J, with 13 bases between. The CDR3 DNA sequence: TGTGCCAGCAGTTTCGTTGGGGACATAAATTCACCCCTCCACTTT. It codes for CASSFVGDINSPLHF.

In its sample, this clone was seen a few times. V usage is TRBV6-5 and J usage is TRBJ2-5; 12 bases fit TRBD2. The CDR3 is 16 residues long. The V gene's germline CDR1 is MNHEY and CDR2 SVGAGI. Trimming removed 2 bases from V and 5 bases from J; junction bases left unmatched: 6. CDR3 DNA: TGTGCCAGCAGTTACGCTAGCGGGGGGGCCGGGGAGACCCAGTACTTC. It translates to CASSYASGGAGETQYF.

The J gene is TRBJ1-2, the V gene TRBV28; no firm D call. Trimming shortened V by 3 bases and J by 3 bases, and 8 bases separated the two germline ends. The CDR3 totals 13 residues. Germline lookup yields CDR1 MDHEN and CDR2 SYDVKM. CDR3 sequence reads: CASSFDGDYGYTF. The CDR3 region has the DNA TGTGCCAGCAGTTTTGACGGAGACTATGGCTACACCTTC.

As regards this clone: One end of the junction fails to match germline, which may point to a read error. The J gene is TRBJ1-4, the V gene TRBV2, with D unclear. This CDR3 is 12 amino acids long. Germline V gene sequence: CDR1 SNHLY, CDR2 FYNNEI. This CDR3 is CASSDFTRLPEF. The CDR3 nucleotides are TGTGCCAGCAGTGACTTTACTAGGCTCCCGGAGTTC.

V and J are TRBV7-2 and TRBJ2-1; 7 bases match TRBD2. This CDR3 has 15 amino acids. Trimming took 5 bases from V and 4 from J; bases not matched to a gene: 8. CDR1 is SGHTA, CDR2 FQGNSA, per germline. CDR3 in DNA: TGTGCCAGCAGCGTACAGCGGGGATCTTACAATGAGCAGTTCTTC. Its protein is CASSVQRGSYNEQFF.

The chain couples TRBV28 to TRBJ1-2; 9 bases are a match to TRBD1. Per germline, CDR1 MDHEN and CDR2 SYDVKM. V lost 7 bases to trimming and J lost 0 bases; unmatched junction nucleotides: 9. The CDR3 has 16 residues. The CDR3 here is CASKARGQGANYGYTF. The CDR3 region has the DNA TGTGCCAGCAAAGCGAGGGGACAGGGAGCTAACTATGGCTACACCTTC.

The chain employs TRBV3-1 (or the pseudogene TRBV3-2) and TRBJ2-1; tentative D call: TRBD1 (5 bases). This CDR3 contains 22 residues. With 0 bases removed from V and 6 bases from J, the gap between germline ends came to 33 bases. Germline loops: CDR1 LGHDT, CDR2 YNNKEL (reference sequence). The CDR3 DNA reads as TGTGCCAGCAGCCAAGATACACACTCCCTCAGGGCCCGTTTGGAAACGGGCAATGAGCAGTTCTTC. This gives the protein CASSQDTHSLRARLETGNEQFF.

This chain connects TRBV4-3 to TRBJ2-3; TRBD1 might be the D (6 bases). The CDR3 contains 15 residues. Germline loops: CDR1 LGHNA, CDR2 YSLEER. V shed 3 bases and J shed 8 bases, with 18 bases lying between them. CDR3 DNA sequence: TGCGCCAGCAGCCAGATAAATACAGGGCTACGTACGCAGTATTTT. It translates to CASSQINTGLRTQYF.

This clone was detected once. The J gene is TRBJ2-2, the V gene TRBV5-1, with TRBD2 matching 8 bases. J was trimmed by 6 bases and V by 1 base; bases with no gene match: 8. CDR1 SGHRS and CDR2 YFSETQ come from the germline V gene. This CDR3 has 16 amino acids. CDR3 loop: CASSLILGRVAGELFF. The CDR3 DNA sequence: TGCGCCAGCAGCTTGATTCTCGGGAGGGTCGCCGGGGAGCTGTTTTTT.

The chain combines TRBV13 with TRBJ2-7, with TRBD2 identical over 9 bases. The germline CDR1 and CDR2 sequences are PRHDT and FYEKMQ (reference sequence). This CDR3 has 15 amino acids. With V trimmed by 5 bases and J by 0 bases, 5 bases remained unmatched. The CDR3 nucleotides are TGTGCCAGCAGCCGCGGACTAGCGAGCTCCTACGAGCAGTACTTC. Protein sequence: CASSRGLASSYEQYF.

The chain recombines TRBV4-3 with TRBJ1-1; maybe TRBD1 (5 bases). V was pared by 6 bases and J by 0 bases, with 11 bases between. The V gene's germline CDR1 is LGHNA and CDR2 YSLEER. This CDR3 region has 14 residues. The CDR3 loop reads CASSRDFMNTEAFF. For the CDR3, the DNA is TGCGCCAGCAGTCGGGACTTCATGAACACTGAAGCTTTCTTT.

The chain has TRBV19 and TRBJ1-5, with D possibly being TRBD1 (5 bases). Germline CDR1 LNHDA, CDR2 SQIVND (reference sequence). The CDR3 is 14 residues long. The V and J ends lost 3 bases and 1 base respectively, with 7 bases between them. The CDR3 nucleotides are TGTGCCAGTAGTATGGGGGGGAGCAATCAGCCCCAGCATTTT. Its translation: CASSMGGSNQPQHF.

The V call is TRBV6-2 or TRBV6-3, the J call TRBJ2-1; no firm D call. Germline V gene lookup returns CDR1 MNHEY and CDR2 SVGEGT. Trimming took 5 bases from V and 8 from J, leaving 13 bases between them. The CDR3 runs 13 residues. CDR3 bases: TGTGCCAGCAGTCTGGTCTTAGCCTATGAGCAGTTCTTC. Its protein product is CASSLVLAYEQFF.

This clone was detected only once. The chain has TRBV19 and TRBJ1-5, with TRBD1 identical over 7 bases. Germline V gives CDR1 LNHDA, CDR2 SQIVND (reference sequence). The length of the CDR3 is 14 residues. After removal of 4 bases from V and 6 bases from J, the junction contained 6 bases not matched to a gene. CDR3 protein: CASSTGTVPQPQHF. The DNA of the CDR3 is TGTGCCAGTAGTACTGGGACAGTACCTCAGCCCCAGCATTTT.

The V call is TRBV7-9, the J call TRBJ2-1; 11 nucleotides match TRBD2. Germline loops: CDR1 SEHNR, CDR2 FQNEAQ (reference sequence). V shed 10 bases and J 7 bases; nucleotides not matched to a gene: 9. The CDR3 is 14 residues long. The CDR3 region has the DNA TGTGCCACCATACTAGCGGGAGTAGGTAATGAGCAGTTCTTC. Amino acids: CATILAGVGNEQFF.

The chain carries TRBV3-1 (or the pseudogene TRBV3-2) and TRBJ1-6, with 8 positions matching TRBD1. The CDR3 contains 14 residues. The ends lost 3 bases at V and 9 bases at J; junction bases unmatched: 4. Germline values: CDR1 LGHDT, CDR2 YNNKEL (reference sequence). The CDR3, as DNA: TGTGCCAGCAGCCAGGGTACAGGGGGTTCACCCCTCCACTTT. Amino acids: CASSQGTGGSPLHF.

The CDR3 protein is CASSQDSVSLETQYF. DNA of the CDR3: TGTGCCAGCAGCCAAGATTCGGTATCCTTAGAGACCCAGTACTTC. This rearrangement joins TRBV3-1 (or the pseudogene TRBV3-2) to TRBJ2-5; no reliable D call. V lost 0 bases and J lost 4, with 12 bases in between. The CDR3 is made up of 15 amino acids. Germline V gene lookup returns CDR1 LGHDT and CDR2 YNNKEL (reference sequence).

The chain recombines TRBV7-2 with TRBJ1-2, with 8 bases aligning to TRBD1. The CDR3 covers 15 residues. Germline values: CDR1 SGHTA, CDR2 FQGNSA. V trimming: 5 bases; J trimming: 2 bases; junction bases outside the gene matches: 7. CDR3 nucleotide sequence: TGTGCCAGCAGCCTGACAGGGGCCATCAACTATGGCTACACCTTC. Translating it yields CASSLTGAINYGYTF. Full variable domain (remainder filled in from reference TRBV7-2 and TRBJ1-2): GAGVSQSPSNKVTEKGKDVELRCDPISGHTALYWYRQSLGQGLEFLIYFQGNSAPDKSGLPSDRFSAERTGGSVSTLTIQRTQQEDSAVYLCASSLTGAINYGYTFGSGTRLTVV.

V and J are TRBV10-3 and TRBJ2-2; 9 nucleotides match TRBD1. This CDR3 spans 15 amino acids. Germline trimming cut 2 bases from V and 7 bases from J; bases unmatched to any gene: 5. Per germline, CDR1 ENHRY and CDR2 SYGVKD. The chain's CDR3 is CAISEGTGKNGELFF. The CDR3 nucleotides read TGTGCCATCAGTGAGGGGACAGGGAAAAACGGGGAGCTGTTTTTT.

This sequence joins TRBV20-1 and TRBJ1-1; D gene uncertain. This CDR3 has 12 residues. CDR1 is DFQATT, CDR2 SNEGSKA, per germline (reference sequence). V lost 3 bases, J lost 5 bases, and 10 bases lay in between. The CDR3 region is CSASSGRTEAFF. CDR3 DNA sequence: TGCAGTGCTAGTAGCGGGAGAACTGAAGCTTTCTTT.

This chain connects TRBV19 to TRBJ2-7; D is perhaps TRBD1 (6 bases). Trimming took 3 bases from V and 1 from J, leaving 13 bases between them. CDR3 length: 15 residues. Germline V gene sequence: CDR1 LNHDA, CDR2 SQIVND (reference sequence). The CDR3 sequence is CASSMAARGSYEQYF. The CDR3 DNA is TGTGCCAGTAGTATGGCGGCCAGGGGTTCCTACGAGCAGTACTTC.